This TCR beta chain was retrieved from a study of breast tumors, draining lymph nodes, adjacent tissues. Overall study results and limits: Tumor T cell lymph node origin was a supported hypothesis, not proven. Tumor TCR diversity was below lymph nodes but above nontumor tissue.

Germline-derived CDR1 and CDR2 are LNHDA and SQIVND (reference sequence). The V and J ends lost 3 bases and 12 bases respectively, with 27 bases between them. The CDR3 has 16 amino acids. TCRdb recomputed calls from the multiplex PCR reads with MiXCR, one row per CDR3 protein. The data hold tens of thousands of distinct CDR3 sequences, with roughly 39% observed a single time. In the case of this clonotype: What it binds is not known.

Sequencing was carried out using breast tumor tissue. The genes are TRBV19 and TRBJ2-7; no reliable D call. This TCR was recovered from a female donor with breast cancer. Some clones in this sample may be carry-over from other donors' samples. This CDR3 is CASSINPSGSSYERYF. The DNA for the CDR3 is TGTGCCAGTAGTATTAACCCTTCCGGCAGCTCCTACGAACGGTACTTC.